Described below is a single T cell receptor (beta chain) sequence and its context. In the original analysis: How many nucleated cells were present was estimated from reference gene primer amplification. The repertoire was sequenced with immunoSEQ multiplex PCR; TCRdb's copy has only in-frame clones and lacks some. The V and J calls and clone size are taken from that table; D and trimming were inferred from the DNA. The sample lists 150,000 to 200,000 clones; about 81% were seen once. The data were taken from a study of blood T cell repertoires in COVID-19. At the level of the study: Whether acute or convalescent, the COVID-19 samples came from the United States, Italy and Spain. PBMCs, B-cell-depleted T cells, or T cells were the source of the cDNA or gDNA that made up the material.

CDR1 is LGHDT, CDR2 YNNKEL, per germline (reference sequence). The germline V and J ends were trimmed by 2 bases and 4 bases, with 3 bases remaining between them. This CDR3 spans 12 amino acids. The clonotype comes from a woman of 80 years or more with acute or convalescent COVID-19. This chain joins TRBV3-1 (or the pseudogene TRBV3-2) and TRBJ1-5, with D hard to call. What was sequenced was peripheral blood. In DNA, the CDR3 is TGTGCCAGCAGCCAATCTAATCAGCCCCAGCATTTT. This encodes CASSQSNQPQHF.